These T cell receptor beta chains were read from a single sample in a study of Graves' ophthalmopathy and Graves' hyperthyroidism. Using its own MiXCR run on the multiplex PCR reads, TCRdb lists one record per CDR3 protein. The sample consists of over a million distinct CDR3 sequences, about 38% of them appearing once. Specimen: peripheral blood or thyroid tissue (not recorded which). These receptor sequences come from an adult man with Graves' hyperthyroidism. CDR3s include the opening cysteine and the closing phenylalanine or tryptophan. The D gene is left open where the match is weak. Only part of the rows carry a size: once, few, many, or a class if the clone is expanded.

D | J | size | V | CDR3 | DNA
TRBD1 | TRBJ1-2 | . | TRBV10-3 | CAISSTGGRLDYGYTF | TGTGCCATCAGTTCCACAGGGGGCCGGTTGGACTATGGCTACACCTTC
. | TRBJ1-4 | many | TRBV7-6 | CASSLGALDEKLFF | TGTGCCAGCAGCTTAGGGGCCCTCGATGAAAAACTGTTTTTT
. | TRBJ1-4 | few | TRBV12-3/TRBV12-4 | CASSYAAEKLFF | TGTGCCAGCAGTTACGCGGCTGAAAAACTGTTTTTT
. | TRBJ1-2 | . | TRBV11-2 | CASSLGWTTRGGYTF | TGTGCCAGCAGCTTAGGATGGACAACGAGAGGCGGCTACACCTTC
. | TRBJ1-6 | . | TRBV5-1 | CASSLEGDHQPLHF | TGCGCCAGCAGCTTGGAAGGGGACCATCAGCCCCTCCACTTT
TRBD1 | TRBJ1-3 | . | TRBV5-1 | CASSLGRRDRAAGSGNTIYF | TGCGCCAGCAGCTTGGGGCGTCGGGACAGGGCGGCGGGCTCTGGAAACACCATATATTTT
. | TRBJ2-2 | . | TRBV2 | CASRVEIEGEQFF | TGTGCCAGCAGGGTAGAGATAGAGGGCGAGCAGTTTTTT
. | TRBJ1-1 | . | TRBV5-1 | CASSQRDSWAEAFF | TGCGCCAGCAGCCAACGTGACAGTTGGGCTGAAGCTTTCTTT
. | TRBJ2-5 | few | TRBV11-2 | CASSPGTVIWETQYF | TGTGCCAGCAGCCCAGGGACCGTGATTTGGGAGACCCAGTACTTC
. | TRBJ1-4 | . | TRBV15 | CATSRSQAPTATNEKLFF | TGTGCCACCAGCAGATCCCAGGCCCCTACTGCAACTAATGAAAAACTGTTTTTT
TRBD1 | TRBJ1-5 | many | TRBV7-9 | CASSFGTGEDQPQHF | TGTGCCAGCAGCTTTGGGACAGGGGAGGATCAGCCCCAGCATTTT
. | TRBJ2-5 | few | TRBV2 | CASSGLVKAQETQYF | TGTGCCAGCAGTGGACTGGTGAAAGCTCAAGAGACCCAGTACTTC
TRBD1 | TRBJ1-6 | . | TRBV7-9 | CASRLQGATNSPLHF | TGTGCCAGCAGGCTACAGGGGGCGACGAATTCACCCCTCCACTTT
TRBD1 | TRBJ2-2 | . | TRBV29-1 | CSSIQGTGELSW | TGCAGCTCCATACAGGGGACCGGGGAGCTGTCTTGG
. | TRBJ1-2 | . | TRBV7-8 | CASSSNRATYGYTF | TGTGCCAGCAGCTCCAACAGGGCCACCTATGGCTACACCTTC
. | TRBJ2-2 | many | TRBV7-2 | CASSRKPEGTGELFF | TGTGCCAGCAGCCGTAAACCCGAAGGAACCGGGGAGCTGTTTTTT
TRBD1 | TRBJ1-5 | few | TRBV2 | CASSEQGGISNQPQHF | TGTGCCAGCAGTGAACAGGGGGGGATTAGCAATCAGCCCCAGCATTTT
. | TRBJ1-5 | . | TRBV19 | CASETFQGGSNQPQHF | TGTGCCAGTGAGACTTTTCAGGGCGGTTCCAATCAGCCCCAGCATTTT
TRBD1 | TRBJ2-7 | . | TRBV28 | CASSWTGGDEQYF | TGTGCCAGCAGCTGGACAGGGGGGGACGAGCAGTACTTC
. | TRBJ1-5 | . | TRBV7-2 | CASSLGPLGSNQPQHF | TGTGCCAGCAGCTTAGGGCCCCTAGGTAGCAATCAGCCCCAGCATTTT
. | TRBJ2-5 | many | TRBV4-1 | CASSQRTPRETQYF | TGCGCCAGCAGCCAACGGACACCTCGGGAGACCCAGTACTTC
TRBD2 | TRBJ2-2 | . | TRBV30 | CAWSATQTSGMSEELFF | TGTGCCTGGAGTGCAACGCAGACTAGCGGGATGTCTGAGGAGCTGTTTTTT
. | TRBJ1-5 | many | TRBV7-2 | CASSLSGYNQPQHF | TGTGCCAGCAGCTTATCAGGTTACAATCAGCCCCAGCATTTT
TRBD1 | TRBJ2-5 | many | TRBV19 | CASSAQGWQETQYF | TGTGCCAGTAGTGCACAGGGGTGGCAAGAGACCCAGTACTTC
. | TRBJ1-5 | many | TRBV10-3 | CAISDRGFGQPQHF | TGTGCCATCAGTGATCGGGGATTCGGACAGCCCCAGCATTTT
. | TRBJ2-2 | few | TRBV9 | CASSPLAKTNTGELFF | TGTGCCAGCAGCCCGCTAGCGAAAACGAACACCGGGGAGCTGTTTTTT
TRBD1 | TRBJ2-7 | . | TRBV7-2 | CASSQRGQGPYEQYF | TGTGCCAGCAGCCAGAGGGGACAGGGTCCCTACGAGCAGTACTTC
. | TRBJ1-4 | few | TRBV7-8 | CASSLQNRNGKLFF | TGTGCCAGCAGTTTACAGAACAGAAATGGAAAACTGTTTTTT
TRBD1 | TRBJ1-2 | many | TRBV6-6 | CASRDTGGVRGYTF | TGTGCCAGCAGGGATACAGGGGGCGTTCGTGGCTACACCTTC
. | TRBJ1-6 | many | TRBV6-1 | CASSERRDGLFPLHF | TGTGCCAGCAGTGAACGGCGGGACGGCTTATTTCCCCTCCACTTT
. | TRBJ2-7 | few | TRBV4-3 | CASSQGKADYEQYF | TGCGCCAGCAGCCAAGGGAAAGCCGATTACGAGCAGTACTTC
TRBD1 | TRBJ1-2 | . | TRBV28 | CASKRTGGGLDYGYTF | TGTGCCAGCAAAAGGACAGGGGGCGGCCTTGACTATGGCTACACCTTC